This T cell receptor beta chain was obtained from a study of blood T cell repertoires in COVID-19. About the research overall: Samples of COVID-19 (acute and convalescent) were obtained from the United States, Italy and Spain. From T cells, B-cell-depleted T cells, or PBMCs came the material, which was cDNA or gDNA.

How the authors handled the data: Nucleated cell number was recorded as an estimate derived from reference gene primer amplification. Clones were read by immunoSEQ multiplex PCR, and TCRdb kept only the in-frame ones, dropping some. The V and J calls and clone size were taken over from that table, and D and trimming were inferred from the DNA. The sample carries just over 90,000 clones, 75% to 90% recorded once. Germline assignment: CDR1 MDHEN and CDR2 SYDVKM. This CDR3 is built from 15 residues. Losses at the gene ends were 6 bases for V and 2 bases for J; bases not matched to a gene: 4. The rearrangement joins TRBV28 to TRBJ2-6; 7 nucleotides line up with TRBD1. The source is a human donor with active COVID-19. The donor label of this sample is uncertain. Sample: peripheral blood. CDR3 in amino acids: CASRRQGAGANVLTF. CDR3 DNA: TGTGCCAGCAGACGGCAGGGGGCTGGGGCCAACGTCCTGACTTTC.